This TCR beta chain was retrieved from a study of blood T cell repertoires in COVID-19. Germline CDR1 is MGHRA and CDR2 is YSYEKL. The CDR3 covers 14 residues. The V and J ends lost 3 bases and 5 bases, in that order; junction bases with no gene match: 4. Some clones are missing from TCRdb's copy, which holds only in-frame ones; the method was immunoSEQ multiplex PCR. The sample lists more than 200,000 clones, under 90% seen once, with more than 1.5% in the top ten. The chain couples TRBV4-1 to TRBJ1-1, with 9 bases matching TRBD1. Material: PBMCs or T cells enriched from blood (not recorded which). This clonotype originated in a man aged 35-49 years who had recovered from COVID-19. The CDR3 reads CASSQGTGRTEAFF. The DNA of the CDR3 is TGCGCCAGCAGCCAGGGGACAGGGCGAACTGAAGCTTTCTTT.